The entry below describes one T cell receptor beta chain. Germline assignment: CDR1 SGHRS and CDR2 YFSETQ. CDR3 size: 15 residues. Trimming pared 0 bases from V and 6 bases from J, leaving 12 bases between. This record comes from a study of blood T cell repertoires in COVID-19. The overall study: PBMCs, B-cell-depleted T cells, or T cells provided the cDNA or gDNA that made up the material.

Per the study methods: Estimation of nucleated cell counts was performed using reference gene primer amplification. This table comes from immunoSEQ multiplex PCR, and its TCRdb copy is limited to in-frame clones, with some not included. Clone size and the V and J calls come from that table; the DNA yielded D and trimming. The table shows under 150,000 clones, with about 92% occurring only once. Sequenced: peripheral blood. The chain recombines TRBV5-1 with TRBJ1-4, with TRBD1 as a possible D gene (6 bases). This receptor was identified in a man between 45 and 60 years old with active COVID-19. CDR3 amino acids: CASSLVGSGDEKLFF. The CDR3 nucleotides are TGCGCCAGCAGCTTGGTCGGGTCAGGGGATGAAAAACTGTTTTTT.